The 7 T cell receptor beta chains given below trace back to one sample, sequenced in a study of early T cells in non-severe SARS-CoV-2 infection. Each CDR3 protein is one row after TCRdb ran MiXCR on the 5' RACE reads. Among approximately 70,000 distinct CDR3 sequences listed, 11% were seen once. The specimen comprised whole blood, sampled at baseline. All receptors derive from an adult who was a healthcare worker with PCR-confirmed SARS-CoV-2 infection or an uninfected control (not recorded which).

This clonotype was seen ten or more times. The chain is built from TRBV20-1 and TRBJ2-4, with TRBD2 matching 9 bases. Germline V gives CDR1 DFQATT, CDR2 SNEGSKA (reference sequence). The CDR3 has 20 amino acids. With 0 bases clipped from V and 3 bases from J, the junction kept 18 bases outside the gene matches. The CDR3 is CSARDPREASGAGGKNIQYF. The CDR3 region has the DNA TGCAGTGCTAGAGATCCGAGGGAGGCTAGCGGGGCCGGGGGCAAAAACATTCAGTACTTC.

In this sample, this clonotype turned up a few times. The chain combines TRBV10-3 with TRBJ1-3; D is uncertain. The ends were cut back, 2 bases at V and 14 bases at J, with 13 bases in the middle. CDR1 and CDR2 from the germline V gene are ENHRY and SYGVKD. The CDR3 runs to 12 residues. The CDR3 here is CAISEIAASLYF. CDR3 sequence (DNA): TGTGCCATCAGTGAGATAGCCGCCTCTCTATATTTT.

The sample holds many counts of this clonotype. The chain carries TRBV5-1 and TRBJ2-7; D may correspond to TRBD1 or TRBD2 (7 bases each). The CDR3 is 16 residues long. The germline CDR1 and CDR2 sequences are SGHRS and YFSETQ. V lost 5 bases, J lost 5 bases, and 23 bases lay in between. CDR3 protein: CASSFNRDSGVHEQYF. The CDR3 nucleotides read TGCGCCAGCAGTTTTAACCGGGACAGCGGGGTCCACGAGCAGTACTTC.

This clonotype has only a few counts. This rearrangement joins TRBV5-3 to TRBJ2-4, with D unclear. TRBV5-3 is given ORF status, its function remaining uncertain. V dropped 2 bases and J dropped 0 bases, with 12 bases sitting between them. This CDR3 is 16 amino acids long. CDR3 amino acids: CARSFCQSEAKNIQYF. Here the CDR3 DNA reads TGTGCCAGAAGCTTTTGTCAAAGCGAAGCCAAAAACATTCAGTACTTC.

Notes on this clonotype: At one boundary the junction diverges from the germline segment, which might be a read error. The J gene is TRBJ2-3, the V gene TRBV6-6, with a tentative D call TRBD1 (9 bases). Germline V gene data show CDR1 as MNHNY and CDR2 as SVGAGI (reference sequence). This CDR3 has 16 residues. The CDR3 nucleotides are TGTGCCAGCACGTCCCCTCCGGGACAGGGACTAGATACGCGGTATTTT. Translated, it gives CASTSPPGQGLDTRYF.

J is TRBJ2-7 and V is TRBV20-1, with 8 bases fitting TRBD2. Germline V gene lookup returns CDR1 DFQATT and CDR2 SNEGSKA (reference sequence). This CDR3 region has 15 residues. V shed 5 bases, J shed 6 bases, and the junction held 15 bases outside the gene matches. CDR3 region: CSAHERGSGSREQYF. CDR3 in DNA: TGCAGTGCTCACGAGAGAGGGAGCGGGAGCCGCGAGCAGTACTTC.

Note on this clonotype: The junction does not match germline at one end; this may be a read error. The chain couples TRBV7-7 to TRBJ2-5, with a tentative D call TRBD1 (5 bases). The CDR3 consists of 15 residues. Germline loops: CDR1 SSHAT, CDR2 FNYEAQ (reference sequence). In DNA form, the CDR3 reads TGTGCTAGCAGCTTAGGCGCAGGGAAGAAAGAGACCCAGTACTTC. This sequence encodes CASSLGAGKKETQYF.